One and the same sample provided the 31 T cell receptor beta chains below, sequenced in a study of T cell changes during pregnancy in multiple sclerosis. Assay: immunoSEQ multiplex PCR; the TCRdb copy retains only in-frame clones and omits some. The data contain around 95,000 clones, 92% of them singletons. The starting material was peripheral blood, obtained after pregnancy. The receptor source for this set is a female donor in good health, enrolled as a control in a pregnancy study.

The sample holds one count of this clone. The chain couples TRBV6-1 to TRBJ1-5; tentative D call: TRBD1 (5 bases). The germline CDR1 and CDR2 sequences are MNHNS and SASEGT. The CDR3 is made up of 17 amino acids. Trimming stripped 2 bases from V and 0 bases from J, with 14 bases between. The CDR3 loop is CASSEYSPGHSNQPQHF. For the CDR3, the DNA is TGTGCCAGCAGTGAATATTCGCCAGGGCATAGCAATCAGCCCCAGCATTTT.

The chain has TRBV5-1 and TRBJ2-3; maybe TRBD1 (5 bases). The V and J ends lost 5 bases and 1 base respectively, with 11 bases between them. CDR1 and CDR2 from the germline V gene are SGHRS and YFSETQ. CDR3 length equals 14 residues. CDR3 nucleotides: TGCGCCAGCAGAGGGGCGCAGGGCACAGATACGCAGTATTTT. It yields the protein CASRGAQGTDTQYF.

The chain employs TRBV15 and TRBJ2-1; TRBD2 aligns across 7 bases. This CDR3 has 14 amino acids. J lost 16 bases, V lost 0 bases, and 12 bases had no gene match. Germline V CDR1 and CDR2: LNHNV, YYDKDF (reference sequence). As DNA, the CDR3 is TGTGCCACCAGCAGAGATGGTGGGGGGGGTTTGGGTTTCTTC. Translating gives CATSRDGGGGLGFF.

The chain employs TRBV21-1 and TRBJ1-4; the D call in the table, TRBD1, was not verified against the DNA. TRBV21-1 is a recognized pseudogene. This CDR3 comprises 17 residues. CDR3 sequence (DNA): TGTGCCAGCAGCAAAGGGACAGGACCGAGGGTCAGTGAAAAACTGTTTTTT. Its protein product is CASSKGTGPRVSEKLFF.

CDR3 region: CASSLGGGLADTQYF. CDR3 nucleotides: TGTGCCAGCAGCCTTGGGGGGGGGCTTGCAGATACGCAGTATTTT. This rearrangement joins TRBV6-5 to TRBJ2-3; the D gene is possibly TRBD2 (7 bases). CDR1 is MNHEY and CDR2 is SVGAGI in the germline V gene. The CDR3 is 15 residues long. The ends were cut back, 6 bases at V and 4 bases at J, with 17 bases in the middle.

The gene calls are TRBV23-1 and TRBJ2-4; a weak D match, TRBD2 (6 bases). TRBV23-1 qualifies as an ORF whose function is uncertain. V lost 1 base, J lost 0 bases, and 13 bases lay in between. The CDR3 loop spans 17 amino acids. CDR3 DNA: TGCGCCAGCAGTCAATGGTGTCAGCGGGTAGCCAAAAACATTCAGTACTTC. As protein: CASSQWCQRVAKNIQYF.

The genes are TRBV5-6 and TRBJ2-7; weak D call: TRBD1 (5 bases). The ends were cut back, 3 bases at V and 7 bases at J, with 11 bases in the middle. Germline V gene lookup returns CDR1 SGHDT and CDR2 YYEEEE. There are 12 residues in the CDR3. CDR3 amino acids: CASSSQGWEQYF. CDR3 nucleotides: TGTGCCAGCAGCTCCCAGGGTTGGGAGCAGTACTTC.

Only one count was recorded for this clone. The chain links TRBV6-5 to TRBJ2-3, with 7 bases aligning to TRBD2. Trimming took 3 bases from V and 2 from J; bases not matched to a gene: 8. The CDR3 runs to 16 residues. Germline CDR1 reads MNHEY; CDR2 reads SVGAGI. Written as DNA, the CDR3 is TGTGCCAGCAGTTATACGCCGGGACTATCCACAGATACGCAGTATTTT. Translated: CASSYTPGLSTDTQYF.

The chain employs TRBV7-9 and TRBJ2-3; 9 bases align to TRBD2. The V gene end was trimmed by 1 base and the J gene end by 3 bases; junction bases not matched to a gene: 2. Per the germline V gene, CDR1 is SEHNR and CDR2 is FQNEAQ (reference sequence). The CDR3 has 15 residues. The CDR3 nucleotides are TGTGCCAGCAGCTTAGTAGCGGGAGTTACAGATACGCAGTATTTT. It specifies CASSLVAGVTDTQYF. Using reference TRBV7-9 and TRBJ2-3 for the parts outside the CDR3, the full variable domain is DTGVSQNPRHKITKRGQNVTFRCDPISEHNRLYWYRQTLGQGPEFLTYFQNEAQLEKSRLLSDRFSAERPKGSFSTLEIQRTEQGDSAMYLCASSLVAGVTDTQYFGPGTRLTVL.

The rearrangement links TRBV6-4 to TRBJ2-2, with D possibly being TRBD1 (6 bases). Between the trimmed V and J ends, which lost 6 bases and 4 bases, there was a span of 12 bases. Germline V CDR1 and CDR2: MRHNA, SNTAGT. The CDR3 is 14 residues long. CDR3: CASRPGTLTGELFF. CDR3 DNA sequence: TGTGCCAGCAGACCCGGGACACTCACCGGGGAGCTGTTTTTT.

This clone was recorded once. DNA of the CDR3: TGTGCCAGCCGGAGAAGCGGAACCTACAATGAGCAGTTCTTC. Its protein is CASRRSGTYNEQFF. This chain links TRBV18 with TRBJ2-1, with a possible D match to TRBD2 (5 bases). V was pared by 8 bases and J by 2 bases, with 13 bases between. The CDR3 spans 14 residues. The germline V gene has CDR1 KGHSH and CDR2 LQKENI.

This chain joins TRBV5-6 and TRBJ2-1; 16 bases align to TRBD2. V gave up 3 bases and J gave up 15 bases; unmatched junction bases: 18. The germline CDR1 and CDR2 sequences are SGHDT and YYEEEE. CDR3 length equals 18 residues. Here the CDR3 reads CASSSTGTSGRVGVVRFF. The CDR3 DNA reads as TGTGCCAGCAGCTCTACCGGGACTAGCGGGAGGGTGGGAGTGGTGAGGTTCTTC. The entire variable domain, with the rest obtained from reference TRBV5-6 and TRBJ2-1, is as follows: DAGVTQSPTHLIKTRGQQVTLRCSPKSGHDTVSWYQQALGQGPQFIFQYYEEEERQRGNFPDRFSGHQFPNYSSELNVNALLLGDSALYLCASSSTGTSGRVGVVRFFGPGTRLTVL.

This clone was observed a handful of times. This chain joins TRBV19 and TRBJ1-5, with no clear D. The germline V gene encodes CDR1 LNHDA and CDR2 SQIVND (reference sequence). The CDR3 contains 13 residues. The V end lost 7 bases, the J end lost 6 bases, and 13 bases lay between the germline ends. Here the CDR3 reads CASTPAGSQPQHF. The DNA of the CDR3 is TGTGCCAGTACCCCCGCGGGGAGTCAGCCCCAGCATTTT. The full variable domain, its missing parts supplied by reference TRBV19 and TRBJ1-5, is DGGITQSPKYLFRKEGQNVTLSCEQNLNHDAMYWYRQDPGQGLRLIYYSQIVNDFQKGDIAEGYSVSREKKESFPLTVTSAQKNPTAFYLCASTPAGSQPQHFGDGTRLSIL.

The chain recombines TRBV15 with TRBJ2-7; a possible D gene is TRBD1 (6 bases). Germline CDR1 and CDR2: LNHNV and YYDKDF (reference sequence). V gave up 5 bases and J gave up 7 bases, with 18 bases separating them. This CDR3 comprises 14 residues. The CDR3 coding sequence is TGTGCCACCAGCCTGAGACAGGCGGCCGGGGAGCAGTACTTC. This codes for CATSLRQAAGEQYF.

CDR3 sequence (DNA): TGTGCCAGCAGCTTCCGCGACAGGAGACCCGAAGCTTTCTTT. Translating it yields CASSFRDRRPEAFF. The chain employs TRBV13 and TRBJ1-1; the D gene is possibly TRBD1 (6 bases). Germline V CDR1 and CDR2: PRHDT, FYEKMQ (reference sequence). The CDR3 is 14 residues long. Deletions cut 3 bases from V and 8 bases from J, with 16 bases between. Complete variable domain (other parts from reference TRBV13 and TRBJ1-1): AAGVIQSPRHLIKEKRETATLKCYPIPRHDTVYWYQQGPGQDPQFLISFYEKMQSDKGSIPDRFSAQQFSDYHSELNMSSLELGDSALYFCASSFRDRRPEAFFGQGTRLTVV.

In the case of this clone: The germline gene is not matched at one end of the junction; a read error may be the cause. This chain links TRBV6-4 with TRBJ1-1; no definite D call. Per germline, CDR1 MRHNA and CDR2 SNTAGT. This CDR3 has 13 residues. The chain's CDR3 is CASSERRNAEAFF. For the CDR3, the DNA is TGTGCCAGCAGTGAGCGGAGGAACGCTGAAGCTTTCTTT.

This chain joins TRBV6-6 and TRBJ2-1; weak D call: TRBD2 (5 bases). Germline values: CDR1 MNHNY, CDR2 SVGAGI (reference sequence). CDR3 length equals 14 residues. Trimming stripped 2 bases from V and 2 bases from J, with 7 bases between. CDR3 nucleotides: TGTGCCAGCAGTTACGAGGGAGCCTACAATGAGCAGTTCTTC. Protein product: CASSYEGAYNEQFF.

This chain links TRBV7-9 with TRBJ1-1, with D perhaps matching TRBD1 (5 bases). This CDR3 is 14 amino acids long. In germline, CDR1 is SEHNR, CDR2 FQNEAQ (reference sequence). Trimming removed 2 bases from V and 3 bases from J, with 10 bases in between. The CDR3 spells CASSLRGMDTEAFF. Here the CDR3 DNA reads TGTGCCAGCAGCTTAAGGGGAATGGACACTGAAGCTTTCTTT.

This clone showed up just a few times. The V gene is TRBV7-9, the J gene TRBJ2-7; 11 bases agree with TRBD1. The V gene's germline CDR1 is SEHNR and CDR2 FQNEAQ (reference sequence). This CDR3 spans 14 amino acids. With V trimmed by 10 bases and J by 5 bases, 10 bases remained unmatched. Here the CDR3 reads CATKVGQGAHEQYF. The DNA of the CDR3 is TGTGCCACTAAGGTCGGACAGGGGGCCCACGAGCAGTACTTC.

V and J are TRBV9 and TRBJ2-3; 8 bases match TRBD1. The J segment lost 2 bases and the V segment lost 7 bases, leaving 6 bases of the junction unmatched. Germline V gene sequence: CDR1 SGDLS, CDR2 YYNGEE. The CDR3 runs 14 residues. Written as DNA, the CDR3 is TGTGCCAGCGACCGACAGGGGTCCACAGATACGCAGTATTTT. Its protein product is CASDRQGSTDTQYF.

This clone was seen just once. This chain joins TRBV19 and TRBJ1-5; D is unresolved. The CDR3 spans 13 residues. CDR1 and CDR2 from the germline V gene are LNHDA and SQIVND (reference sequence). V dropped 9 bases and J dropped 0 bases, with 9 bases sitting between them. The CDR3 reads CASAYYSNQPQHF. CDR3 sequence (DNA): TGTGCCAGCGCCTACTATAGCAATCAGCCCCAGCATTTT.

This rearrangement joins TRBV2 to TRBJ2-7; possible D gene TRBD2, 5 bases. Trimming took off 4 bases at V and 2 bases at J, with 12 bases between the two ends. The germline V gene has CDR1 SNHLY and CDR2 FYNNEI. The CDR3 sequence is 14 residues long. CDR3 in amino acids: CASSAETGAYEQYF. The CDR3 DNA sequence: TGTGCCAGCAGTGCAGAGACCGGGGCCTACGAGCAGTACTTC.

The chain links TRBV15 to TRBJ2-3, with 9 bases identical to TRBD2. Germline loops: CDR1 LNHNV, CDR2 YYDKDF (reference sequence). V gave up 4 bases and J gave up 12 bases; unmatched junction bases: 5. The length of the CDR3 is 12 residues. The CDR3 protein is CATSISSGTQYF. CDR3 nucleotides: TGTGCCACCAGCATCTCTAGCGGGACCCAGTATTTT. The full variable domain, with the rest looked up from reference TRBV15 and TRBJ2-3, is DAMVIQNPRYQVTQFGKPVTLSCSQTLNHNVMYWYQQKSSQAPKLLFHYYDKDFNNEADTPDNFQSRRPNTSFCFLDIRSPGLGDTAMYLCATSISSGTQYFGPGTRLTVL.

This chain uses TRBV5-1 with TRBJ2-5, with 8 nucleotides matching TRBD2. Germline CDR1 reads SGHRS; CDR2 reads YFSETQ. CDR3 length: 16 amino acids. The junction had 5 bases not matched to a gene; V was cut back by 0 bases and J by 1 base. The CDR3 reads CASSLVSSGSQETQYF. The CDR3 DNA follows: TGCGCCAGCAGCTTGGTGTCTAGCGGGTCCCAAGAGACCCAGTACTTC.

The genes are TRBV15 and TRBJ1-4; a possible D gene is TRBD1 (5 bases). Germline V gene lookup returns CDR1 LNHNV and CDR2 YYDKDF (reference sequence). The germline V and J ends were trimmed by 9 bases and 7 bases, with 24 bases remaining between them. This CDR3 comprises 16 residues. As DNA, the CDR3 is TGTGCCACGCAGTCCCGCAGGGCTGGGGGGAGTGAAAAACTGTTTTTT. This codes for CATQSRRAGGSEKLFF.

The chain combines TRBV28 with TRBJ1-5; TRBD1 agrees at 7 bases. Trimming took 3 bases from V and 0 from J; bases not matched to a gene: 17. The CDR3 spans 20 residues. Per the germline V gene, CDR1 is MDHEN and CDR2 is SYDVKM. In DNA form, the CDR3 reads TGTGCCAGCAGTTTTTGGCAGGGGGATAAGAGGCCTATTAGCAATCAGCCCCAGCATTTT. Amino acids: CASSFWQGDKRPISNQPQHF.

The CDR3 loop is CASSRDREKLFF. The DNA for the CDR3 is TGTGCCAGCAGCCGAGACAGAGAAAAACTGTTTTTT. This chain joins TRBV7-6 and TRBJ1-4; TRBD1 is a possible D gene (5 bases). Deletions cut 5 bases from V and 8 bases from J, with 9 bases between. The CDR3 length is 12 residues. Germline CDR1 is SGHVS and CDR2 is FNYEAQ.

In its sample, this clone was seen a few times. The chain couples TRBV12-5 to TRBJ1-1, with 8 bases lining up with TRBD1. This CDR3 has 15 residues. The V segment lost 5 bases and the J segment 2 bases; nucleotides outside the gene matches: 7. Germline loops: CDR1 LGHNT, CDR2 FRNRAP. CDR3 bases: TGTGCTAGTGGTATCTTGACAGGGGCAAACACTGAAGCTTTCTTT. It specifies CASGILTGANTEAFF.

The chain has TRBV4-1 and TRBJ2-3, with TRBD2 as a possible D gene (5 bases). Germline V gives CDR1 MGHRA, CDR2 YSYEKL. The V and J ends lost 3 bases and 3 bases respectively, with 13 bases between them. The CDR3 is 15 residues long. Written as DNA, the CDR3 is TGCGCCAGCAGCCAGCCACTAGGAACGACAGATACGCAGTATTTT. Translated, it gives CASSQPLGTTDTQYF.

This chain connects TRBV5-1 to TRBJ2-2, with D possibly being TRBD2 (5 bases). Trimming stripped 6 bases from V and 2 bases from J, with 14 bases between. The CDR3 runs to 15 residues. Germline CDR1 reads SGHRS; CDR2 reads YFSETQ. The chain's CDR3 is CASTRGQANTGELFF. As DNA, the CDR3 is TGCGCCAGCACCCGAGGGCAGGCAAACACCGGGGAGCTGTTTTTT.

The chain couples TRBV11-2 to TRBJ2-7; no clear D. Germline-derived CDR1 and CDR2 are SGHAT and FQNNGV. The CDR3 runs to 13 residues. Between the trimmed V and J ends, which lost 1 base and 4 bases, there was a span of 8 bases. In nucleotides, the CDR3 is TGTGCCAGCAGCTTAGGTCGGCGGTACGAGCAGTACTTC. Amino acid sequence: CASSLGRRYEQYF.